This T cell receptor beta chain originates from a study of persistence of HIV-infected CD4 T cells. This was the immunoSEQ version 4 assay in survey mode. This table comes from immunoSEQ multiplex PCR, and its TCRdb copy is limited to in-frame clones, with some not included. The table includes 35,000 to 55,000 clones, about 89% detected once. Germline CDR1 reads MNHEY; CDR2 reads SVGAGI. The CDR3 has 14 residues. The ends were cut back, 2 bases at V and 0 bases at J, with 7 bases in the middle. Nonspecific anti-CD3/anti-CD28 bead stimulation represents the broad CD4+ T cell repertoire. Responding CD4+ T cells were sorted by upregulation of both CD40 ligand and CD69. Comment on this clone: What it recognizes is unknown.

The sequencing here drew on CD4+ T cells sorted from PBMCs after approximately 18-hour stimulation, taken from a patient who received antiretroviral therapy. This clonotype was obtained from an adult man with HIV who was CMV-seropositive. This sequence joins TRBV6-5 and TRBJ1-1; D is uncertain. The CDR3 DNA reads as TGTGCCAGCAGTTACGGCCGCATGAACACTGAAGCTTTCTTT. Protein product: CASSYGRMNTEAFF.